The entry that follows covers one T cell receptor (beta chain) sequence. Produced via immunoSEQ multiplex PCR; TCRdb's table is partial and in-frame only. The sample includes about 2 million clones, approximately 94% seen only once; the top ten take roughly 1%. V was clipped by 0 bases and J by 7 bases, with 18 bases between them. This CDR3 is 16 amino acids long. CDR1 is SGHAT and CDR2 is FQNNGV in the germline V gene. This specimen belongs to a study of shared clonotypes between healthy human individuals. Overall study: Three plates were used per donor for CD4 naive, three for CD4 memory, two for CD8 naive and one for CD8 memory.

CD45RO-negative cells were positively selected for CCR7, leaving out terminally differentiated effector memory CD45RA+ cells. The TCR sequence derives from a man between 18 and 29 years old in good health. The chain employs TRBV11-2 and TRBJ1-1; the D gene is possibly TRBD1 (5 bases). Sequenced input: naive CD8+ T cells sorted from blood. CDR3 amino acids: CASSLDLGVRAGEAFF. The CDR3 coding sequence is TGTGCCAGCAGCTTAGATCTGGGTGTCAGGGCGGGTGAAGCTTTCTTT. Full variable domain (missing parts from reference TRBV11-2 and TRBJ1-1): EAGVAQSPRYKIIEKRQSVAFWCNPISGHATLYWYQQILGQGPKLLIQFQNNGVVDDSQLPKDRFSAERLKGVDSTLKIQPAKLEDSAVYLCASSLDLGVRAGEAFFGQGTRLTVV.